Shown below are 26 T cell receptor beta chains from a single sample sequenced in a study of identical twins. MiXCR was run by TCRdb on the 5' RACE reads, yielding one entry per CDR3 protein. Here the sample spans about 430,000 distinct CDR3 sequences, around 18% being singletons. Sequences were obtained from naive T cells sorted from blood. These receptors were obtained from a man in his fifties or sixties in good health.

V and J are TRBV29-1 and TRBJ2-1; D is undetermined. The ends were cut back, 4 bases at V and 5 bases at J, with 15 bases in the middle. The CDR3 has 14 amino acids. From germline, CDR1 is SQVTM and CDR2 ANQGSEA. CDR3 amino acids: CSVAPRLSHNEQFF. The CDR3 DNA reads TGCAGCGTTGCACCCCGGTTGAGCCACAATGAGCAGTTCTTC.

The rearrangement joins TRBV6-2 or TRBV6-3 to TRBJ2-2; a possible D gene is TRBD1 (6 bases). This CDR3 comprises 13 residues. V lost 10 bases to trimming and J lost 3 bases, with 12 bases between them. The V gene's germline CDR1 is MNHEY and CDR2 SVGEGT. This CDR3 reads CATEDSYTGELFF. CDR3 nucleotide sequence: TGTGCCACCGAGGACAGTTACACCGGGGAGCTGTTTTTT.

This clonotype was seen a handful of times. The rearrangement links TRBV11-1 to TRBJ2-7; 8 bases fit TRBD1. Per germline, CDR1 SGHAT and CDR2 FQDESV (reference sequence). V shed 8 bases and J 1 base; nucleotides not matched to a gene: 4. This CDR3 contains 13 residues. The CDR3 nucleotides read TGTGCCAGCGCGGACAGGGTGTCCTACGAGCAGTACTTC. Residues: CASADRVSYEQYF. Together with reference TRBV11-1 and TRBJ2-7, the CDR3 gives the full variable domain: EAEVAQSPRYKITEKSQAVAFWCDPISGHATLYWYRQILGQGPELLVQFQDESVVDDSQLPKDRFSAERLKGVDSTLKIQPAELGDSAMYLCASADRVSYEQYFGPGTRLTVT.

The table lists this clonotype with a few counts. V usage is TRBV20-1 and J usage is TRBJ1-2, with 7 bases lining up with TRBD1. The CDR3 is 15 amino acids. V lost 6 bases and J lost 3; bases outside the gene matches: 13. The germline V gene encodes CDR1 DFQATT and CDR2 SNEGSKA (reference sequence). This CDR3 reads CSATDRINPDYGYTF. The CDR3 bases are TGCAGTGCAACGGACAGGATCAACCCTGACTATGGCTACACCTTC.

This clonotype was detected ten times or more. V usage is TRBV7-9 and J usage is TRBJ1-2; D remains unclear. The CDR3 is made up of 13 amino acids. The germline gives CDR1 SEHNR, CDR2 FQNEAQ (reference sequence). With 5 bases removed from V and 3 bases from J, the gap between germline ends came to 10 bases. Here the CDR3 DNA reads TGTGCCAGCAGCCAACAGCGACACTATGGCTACACCTTC. Translating gives CASSQQRHYGYTF.

In this sample, this clonotype turned up many times. V and J are TRBV29-1 and TRBJ2-1, with 7 bases fitting TRBD2. Trimming removed 7 bases from V and 1 base from J; junction bases left unmatched: 1. The germline gives CDR1 SQVTM, CDR2 ANQGSEA. The CDR3 is 12 amino acids. The CDR3 loop is CSASGSYNEQFF. The CDR3 region has the DNA TGCAGCGCTAGCGGATCCTACAATGAGCAGTTCTTC.

The V gene is TRBV6-2 or TRBV6-3, the J gene TRBJ2-3, with 8 nucleotides matching TRBD1. The CDR3 is made up of 11 amino acids. CDR1 and CDR2 (germline): MNHEY, SVGEGT. V trimming: 9 bases; J trimming: 11 bases; junction bases outside the gene matches: 7. The CDR3 protein is CASTGTGRQYF. The CDR3 coding sequence is TGTGCCAGTACCGGGACAGGACGGCAGTATTTT.

As for this clonotype: Sequence at one end of the junction differs from germline and may be a read error. The CDR3 DNA follows: TGTGCCAGCAGTCCGGACGGGGGAAATGATAAACTGTTTTTT. Its translation is CASSPDGGNDKLFF. The chain joins TRBV12-3 or TRBV12-4 to TRBJ1-4; D might be TRBD1 (5 bases). This CDR3 region has 14 residues.

The J gene is TRBJ2-7, the V gene TRBV11-2; 8 nucleotides agree with TRBD1. Germline V gene sequence: CDR1 SGHAT, CDR2 FQNNGV. Losses at the gene ends were 5 bases for V and 3 bases for J; bases not matched to a gene: 9. This CDR3 comprises 15 residues. CDR3 bases: TGTGCCAGCAGCCCGAGGACAGGGAGATACTACGAGCAGTACTTC. This sequence encodes CASSPRTGRYYEQYF.

The J gene is TRBJ2-3, the V gene TRBV28, with TRBD1 matching 7 bases. V shed 8 bases, J shed 3 bases, and the junction held 14 bases outside the gene matches. The CDR3 has 16 amino acids. Germline V gives CDR1 MDHEN, CDR2 SYDVKM. The CDR3 sequence: CASRSPTKQGTDTQYF. The CDR3 DNA reads TGTGCCAGCCGTTCGCCCACTAAACAGGGGACAGATACGCAGTATTTT.

This clonotype was counted ten times or more. The V call is TRBV6-5, the J call TRBJ2-3; D might be TRBD2 (6 bases). Trimming took off 1 base at V and 1 base at J, with 12 bases between the two ends. The CDR3 contains 16 residues. CDR1 and CDR2 from the germline V gene are MNHEY and SVGAGI. CDR3 sequence: CASSYFGGVGTDTQYF. The CDR3 nucleotides read TGTGCCAGCAGTTACTTCGGGGGAGTGGGCACAGATACGCAGTATTTT.

The table lists this clonotype with a few counts. The chain is built from TRBV20-1 and TRBJ2-2; D is possibly TRBD1 (7 bases). V was trimmed by 0 bases and J by 3 bases, leaving 14 bases between them. This CDR3 spans 16 amino acids. CDR1 and CDR2 from the germline V gene are DFQATT and SNEGSKA (reference sequence). DNA of the CDR3: TGCAGTGCTAGAGATCCAGGGGGGTGGGACACCGGGGAGCTGTTTTTT. Its translation: CSARDPGGWDTGELFF.

In this sample, this clonotype turned up a few times. The chain links TRBV6-2 or TRBV6-3 to TRBJ2-7, with 10 bases lining up with TRBD1. This CDR3 has 14 amino acids. V lost 5 bases, J lost 5 bases, and 6 bases stayed unmatched. Germline V gene sequence: CDR1 MNHEY, CDR2 SVGEGT. In nucleotides, the CDR3 is TGTGCCAGCAGTATCCGGGACAGGGGCGACGAGCAGTACTTC. Translated, it gives CASSIRDRGDEQYF.

In its sample, this clonotype was seen a few times. The chain couples TRBV7-9 to TRBJ2-1, with TRBD2 matching 9 bases. There are 16 residues in the CDR3. V trimming: 5 bases; J trimming: 5 bases; junction bases outside the gene matches: 10. CDR1 is SEHNR and CDR2 is FQNEAQ in the germline V gene (reference sequence). CDR3 sequence (DNA): TGTGCCAGCAGCCCCCGTCCTAGCGGGGAAAACAATGAGCAGTTCTTC. The encoded protein is CASSPRPSGENNEQFF.

The chain links TRBV20-1 to TRBJ2-7; TRBD2 matches at 7 bases. From germline, CDR1 is DFQATT and CDR2 SNEGSKA (reference sequence). The CDR3 is made up of 14 amino acids. V gave up 3 bases and J gave up 0 bases; unmatched junction bases: 5. In nucleotides, the CDR3 is TGCAGTGCTAGGCCGGGAGGCGGCTCCTACGAGCAGTACTTC. Translating it yields CSARPGGGSYEQYF.

This clonotype was detected a few times. CDR3 DNA sequence: TGTGCCAGCAGCTTGGCGGCGGGCCGGATTCAAGAGACCCAGTACTTC. Translating it yields CASSLAAGRIQETQYF. The gene calls are TRBV5-5 and TRBJ2-5; tentative D call: TRBD2 (5 bases). V shed 0 bases and J shed 2 bases, with 14 bases lying between them. The CDR3 runs 16 residues. The germline CDR1 and CDR2 sequences are SGHKS and YYEKEE (reference sequence). Complete variable domain (other parts from reference TRBV5-5 and TRBJ2-5): DAGVTQSPTHLIKTRGQQVTLRCSPISGHKSVSWYQQVLGQGPQFIFQYYEKEERGRGNFPDRFSARQFPNYSSELNVNALLLGDSALYLCASSLAAGRIQETQYFGPGTRLLVL.

The chain links TRBV20-1 to TRBJ2-5, with 10 bases matching TRBD2. With V trimmed by 3 bases and J by 8 bases, 3 bases remained unmatched. This CDR3 comprises 12 residues. Germline V gene lookup returns CDR1 DFQATT and CDR2 SNEGSKA (reference sequence). Here the CDR3 reads CSASASGSTQYF. In nucleotides, the CDR3 is TGCAGTGCTAGTGCTAGCGGGAGTACCCAGTACTTC.

This clonotype was seen at least ten times. The chain employs TRBV29-1 and TRBJ1-1; D not resolved. With 5 bases removed from V and 2 bases from J, the gap between germline ends came to 15 bases. The CDR3 is made up of 14 amino acids. From germline, CDR1 is SQVTM and CDR2 ANQGSEA. The CDR3 reads CSVRNRAVNTEAFF. As DNA, the CDR3 is TGCAGCGTTCGGAATCGGGCAGTCAACACTGAAGCTTTCTTT.

This clonotype was counted only a few times. The V call is TRBV5-1, the J call TRBJ2-7; D perhaps matches TRBD1 (6 bases). Germline-derived CDR1 and CDR2 are SGHRS and YFSETQ. The CDR3 covers 14 residues. With 0 bases removed from V and 6 bases from J, the gap between germline ends came to 13 bases. Here the CDR3 reads CASSLEQGGREQYF. The CDR3 DNA reads as TGCGCCAGCAGCTTGGAACAGGGCGGTCGCGAGCAGTACTTC.

This clonotype showed up just a few times. This rearrangement joins TRBV25-1 to TRBJ2-5, with 11 bases that match TRBD2. Germline values: CDR1 MGHDK, CDR2 SYGVNS. Trimming took 2 bases from V and 2 from J; bases not matched to a gene: 7. The CDR3 extends over 17 amino acids. The CDR3: CASSEGLSGRAQETQYF. The CDR3 DNA sequence: TGTGCCAGCAGTGAAGGGCTTAGCGGGAGGGCTCAAGAGACCCAGTACTTC.

This clonotype was recorded a few times. The rearrangement uses TRBV7-8 and TRBJ2-7, with D possibly matching TRBD2 (6 bases). Germline CDR1 SGHVS, CDR2 FQNEAQ. Trimming cost V 5 bases and J 6 bases, with 14 bases left between them. The length of the CDR3 is 13 residues. CDR3 bases: TGTGCCAGCAGCCTCCATACTAGCTCCGAGCAGTACTTC. Amino acid sequence: CASSLHTSSEQYF.

This clonotype was counted many times. The rearrangement joins TRBV5-1 to TRBJ2-5, with D perhaps being TRBD1 or TRBD2 (6 bases each). Trimming removed 0 bases from V and 7 bases from J, with 10 bases in between. The germline gives CDR1 SGHRS, CDR2 YFSETQ. This CDR3 has 13 residues. CDR3 protein: CASSLAQGGTQYF. CDR3 nucleotide sequence: TGCGCCAGCAGCTTGGCACAGGGAGGGACCCAGTACTTC.

This clonotype was recorded a few times. The genes are TRBV12-3 or TRBV12-4 and TRBJ2-3; D is possibly TRBD2 (7 bases). CDR3 length: 16 amino acids. V was cut by 6 bases and J by 3 bases, with 19 bases left in between. DNA for the CDR3: TGTGCCAGCAGCACGGGGGGCCAGTTCACTACAGATACGCAGTATTTT. It is translated as CASSTGGQFTTDTQYF.

This clonotype has ten or more counts. The chain employs TRBV7-2 and TRBJ2-7, with TRBD1 matching over 11 bases. CDR3 size: 15 residues. Germline V CDR1 and CDR2: SGHTA, FQGNSA. The V segment lost 3 bases and the J segment 2 bases; nucleotides outside the gene matches: 3. Here the CDR3 reads CASSFGQGAPYEQYF. Here the CDR3 DNA reads TGTGCCAGCAGCTTCGGACAGGGGGCACCCTACGAGCAGTACTTC.

The rearrangement links TRBV12-3 or TRBV12-4 to TRBJ2-6; no clear D gene. The ends were cut back, 7 bases at V and 1 base at J, with 11 bases in the middle. The CDR3 spans 15 residues. CDR3 bases: TGTGCCAGCACCGTCGGGTGGTCTGGGGCCAACGTCCTGACTTTC. Translation: CASTVGWSGANVLTF.

This clonotype was detected many times. The V call is TRBV29-1, the J call TRBJ2-1, with 11 bases lining up with TRBD2. Trimming cost V 2 bases and J 2 bases; bases outside gene matches: 5. This CDR3 has 16 residues. Germline V lookup: CDR1 SQVTM, CDR2 ANQGSEA. The DNA for the CDR3 is TGCAGCGTTGAATTCGGGACTAGCGGTACCTACAATGAGCAGTTCTTC. Translated: CSVEFGTSGTYNEQFF.